This T cell receptor (beta chain) was sequenced in a study of blood T cell dynamics during melanoma immunotherapy. Findings and limits, study-wide: Whether repertoire-driving clones were melanoma-specific could not be determined.

The assay was immunoSEQ multiplex PCR, and TCRdb's table has in-frame clones only and misses some. The profile shows some 15,000 clones, approximately 90% of them singletons. The V end was cut by 0 bases, the J end by 0 bases, with 4 bases between. Looked up from germline, CDR1 is SGDLS and CDR2 is YYNGEE. The CDR3 covers 15 residues. Note on this clone: Its cognate antigen is unknown.

Time point reported: week 3, after first cycle of checkpoint inhibitor. The clonotype originates from a human donor with melanoma. The sample consisted of blood, taken from a patient treated with checkpoint blockade. The V gene is TRBV9, the J gene TRBJ2-6; D remains ambiguous. CDR3 sequence (DNA): TGTGCCAGCAGCGTAGTCCACTCTGGGGCCAACGTCCTGACTTTC. Amino acids: CASSVVHSGANVLTF.